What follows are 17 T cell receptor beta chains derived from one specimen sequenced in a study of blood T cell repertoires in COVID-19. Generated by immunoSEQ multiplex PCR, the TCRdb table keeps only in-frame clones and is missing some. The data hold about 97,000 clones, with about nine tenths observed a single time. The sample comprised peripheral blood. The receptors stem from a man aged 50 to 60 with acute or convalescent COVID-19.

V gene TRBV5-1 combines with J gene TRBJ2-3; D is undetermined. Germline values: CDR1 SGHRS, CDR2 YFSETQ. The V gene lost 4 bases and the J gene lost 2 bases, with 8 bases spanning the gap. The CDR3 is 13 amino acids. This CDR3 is CASSPVITDTQYF. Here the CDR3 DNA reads TGCGCCAGCAGCCCGGTGATCACAGATACGCAGTATTTT.

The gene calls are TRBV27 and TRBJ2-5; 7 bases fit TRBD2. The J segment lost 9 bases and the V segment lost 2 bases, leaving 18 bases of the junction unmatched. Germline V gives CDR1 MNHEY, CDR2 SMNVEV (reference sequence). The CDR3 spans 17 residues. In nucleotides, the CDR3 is TGTGCCAGCAGTTTAGGCCAACCGGGAGCGGGGAGGGAGGCCCAGTACTTC. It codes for CASSLGQPGAGREAQYF.

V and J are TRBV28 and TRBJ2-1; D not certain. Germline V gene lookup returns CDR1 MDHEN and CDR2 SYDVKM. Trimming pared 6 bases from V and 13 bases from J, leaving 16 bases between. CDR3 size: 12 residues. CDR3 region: CASSLRSVTQFF. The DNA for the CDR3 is TGTGCCAGCAGCCTTCGCTCCGTTACACAGTTCTTC.

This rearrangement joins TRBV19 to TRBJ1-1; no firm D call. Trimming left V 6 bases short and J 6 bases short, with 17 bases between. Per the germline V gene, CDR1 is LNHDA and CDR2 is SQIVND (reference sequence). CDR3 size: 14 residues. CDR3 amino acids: CASSRLNGMSEAFF. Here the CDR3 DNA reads TGTGCCAGTAGCCGACTGAACGGCATGTCTGAAGCTTTCTTT.

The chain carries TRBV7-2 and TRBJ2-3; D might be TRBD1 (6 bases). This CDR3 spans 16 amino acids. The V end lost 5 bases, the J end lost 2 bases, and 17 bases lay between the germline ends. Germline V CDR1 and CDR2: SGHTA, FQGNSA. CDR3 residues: CASSIRQVGHTDTQYF. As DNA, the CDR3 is TGTGCCAGCAGCATTAGACAGGTCGGGCACACAGATACGCAGTATTTT.

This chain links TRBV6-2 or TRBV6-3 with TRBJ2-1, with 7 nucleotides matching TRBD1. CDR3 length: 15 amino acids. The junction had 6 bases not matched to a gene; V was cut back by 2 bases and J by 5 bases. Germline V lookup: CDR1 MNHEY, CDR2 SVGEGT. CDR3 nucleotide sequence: TGTGCCAGCAGTTACGTCGGGACAGCCCACAATGAGCAGTTCTTC. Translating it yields CASSYVGTAHNEQFF.

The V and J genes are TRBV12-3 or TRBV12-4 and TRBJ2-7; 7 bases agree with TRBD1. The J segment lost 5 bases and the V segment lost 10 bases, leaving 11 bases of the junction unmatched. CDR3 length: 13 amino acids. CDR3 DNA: TGTGCCACTGCGACAGGGCGAAGGGACGAGCAGTACTTC. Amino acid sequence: CATATGRRDEQYF.

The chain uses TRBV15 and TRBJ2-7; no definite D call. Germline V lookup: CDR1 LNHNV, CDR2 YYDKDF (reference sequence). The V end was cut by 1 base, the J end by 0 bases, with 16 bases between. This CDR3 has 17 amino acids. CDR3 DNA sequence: TGTGCCACCAGCAGAGTTAGTAGCCCGAGGATCTCCTACGAGCAGTACTTC. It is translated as CATSRVSSPRISYEQYF. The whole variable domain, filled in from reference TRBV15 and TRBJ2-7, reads DAMVIQNPRYQVTQFGKPVTLSCSQTLNHNVMYWYQQKSSQAPKLLFHYYDKDFNNEADTPDNFQSRRPNTSFCFLDIRSPGLGDTAMYLCATSRVSSPRISYEQYFGPGTRLTVT.

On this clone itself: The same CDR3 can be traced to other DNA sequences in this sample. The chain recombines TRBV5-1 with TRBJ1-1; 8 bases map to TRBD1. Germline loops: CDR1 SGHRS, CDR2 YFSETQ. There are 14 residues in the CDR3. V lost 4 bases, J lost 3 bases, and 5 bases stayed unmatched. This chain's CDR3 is CASSPGQGDTEAFF. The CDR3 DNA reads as TGCGCCAGCAGCCCAGGACAGGGAGACACTGAAGCTTTCTTT.

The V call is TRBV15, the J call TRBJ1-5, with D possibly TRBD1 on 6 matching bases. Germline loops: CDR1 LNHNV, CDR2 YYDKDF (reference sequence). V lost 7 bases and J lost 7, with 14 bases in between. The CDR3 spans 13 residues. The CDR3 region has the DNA TGTGCCACCACCACAGGGATGCGACAGCCCCAGCATTTT. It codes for CATTTGMRQPQHF.

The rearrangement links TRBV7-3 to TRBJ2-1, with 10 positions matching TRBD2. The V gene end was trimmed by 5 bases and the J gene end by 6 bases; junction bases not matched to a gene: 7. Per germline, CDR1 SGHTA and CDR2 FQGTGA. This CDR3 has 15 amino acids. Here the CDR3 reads CASSKAGGPGNEQFF. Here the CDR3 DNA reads TGTGCCAGCAGCAAAGCGGGGGGGCCAGGCAATGAGCAGTTCTTC.

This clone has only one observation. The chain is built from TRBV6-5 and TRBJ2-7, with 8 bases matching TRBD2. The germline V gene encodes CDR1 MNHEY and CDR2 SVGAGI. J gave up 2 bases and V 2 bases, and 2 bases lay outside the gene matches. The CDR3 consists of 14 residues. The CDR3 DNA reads TGTGCCAGCAGTTACCGGGGGGGGACCTACGAGCAGTACTTC. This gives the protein CASSYRGGTYEQYF.

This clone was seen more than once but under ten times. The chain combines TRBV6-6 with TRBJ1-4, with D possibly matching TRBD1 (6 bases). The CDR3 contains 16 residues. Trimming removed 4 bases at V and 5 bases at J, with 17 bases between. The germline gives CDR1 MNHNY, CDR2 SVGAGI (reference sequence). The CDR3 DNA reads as TGTGCCAGCAGTTCAAAACAGGGAATCCCCAATGAAAAACTGTTTTTT. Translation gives CASSSKQGIPNEKLFF.

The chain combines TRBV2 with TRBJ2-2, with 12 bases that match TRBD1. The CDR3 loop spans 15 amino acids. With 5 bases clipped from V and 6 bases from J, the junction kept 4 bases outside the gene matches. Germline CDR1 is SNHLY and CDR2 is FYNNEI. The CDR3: CASSLGQGAAGELFF. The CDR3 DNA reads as TGTGCCAGCAGTCTGGGACAGGGGGCGGCCGGGGAGCTGTTTTTT.

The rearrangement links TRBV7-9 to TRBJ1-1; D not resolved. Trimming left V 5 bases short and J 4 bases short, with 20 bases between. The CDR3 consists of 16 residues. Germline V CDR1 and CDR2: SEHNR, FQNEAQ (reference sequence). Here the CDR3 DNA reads TGTGCCAGCAGCCCAGCCCTCGGGGTGGGGAGCACTGAAGCTTTCTTT. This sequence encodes CASSPALGVGSTEAFF.

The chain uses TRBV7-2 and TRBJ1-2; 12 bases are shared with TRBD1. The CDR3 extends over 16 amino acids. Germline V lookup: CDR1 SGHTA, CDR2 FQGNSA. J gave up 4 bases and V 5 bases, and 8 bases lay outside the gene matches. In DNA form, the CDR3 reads TGTGCCAGCAGCCCCGGGACAGGGGGCTTTGGCTATGGCTACACCTTC. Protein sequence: CASSPGTGGFGYGYTF.

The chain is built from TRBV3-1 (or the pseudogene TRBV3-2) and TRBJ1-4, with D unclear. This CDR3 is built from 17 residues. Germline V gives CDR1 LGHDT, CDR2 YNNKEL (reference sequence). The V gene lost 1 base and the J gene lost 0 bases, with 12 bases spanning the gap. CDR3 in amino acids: CASSQVRRIATNEKLFF. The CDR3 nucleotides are TGTGCCAGCAGCCAAGTTAGGCGGATAGCAACTAATGAAAAACTGTTTTTT.